Presented here are 11 T cell receptor beta chains from one specimen sequenced in a study of cytomegalovirus exposure and HLA in healthy donors. Vbeta (60) and Jbeta (13) primers were used in the PCR. Sequencing used immunoSEQ multiplex PCR; TCRdb keeps in-frame clones, though not all of them. The repertoire holds 100,000 to 150,000 clones, with about two thirds as singletons. Sequenced: PBMCs. These TCRs come from a man under 40 in good health and CMV-seronegative.

There are a few counts of this clone. The chain links TRBV7-9 to TRBJ1-2; 11 nucleotides align to TRBD1. After removal of 5 bases from V and 7 bases from J, the junction contained 9 bases not matched to a gene. CDR1 SEHNR and CDR2 FQNEAQ come from the germline V gene (reference sequence). The CDR3 spans 15 residues. The CDR3 protein is CASSPPGQGGSGYTF. CDR3 DNA sequence: TGTGCCAGCAGCCCACCGGGACAGGGGGGGAGTGGCTACACCTTC.

This clone came up a few times. The chain employs TRBV18 and TRBJ2-7; D unresolved. The CDR3 is 15 residues long. V was clipped by 0 bases and J by 2 bases, with 11 bases between them. Germline lookup yields CDR1 KGHSH and CDR2 LQKENI. The CDR3 DNA follows: TGTGCCAGCTCACCACCCAGAATTCCCGCCTACGAGCAGTACTTC. This sequence encodes CASSPPRIPAYEQYF. The full variable domain, in which reference TRBV18 and TRBJ2-7 provide the parts outside the CDR3, is NAGVMQNPRHLVRRRGQEARLRCSPMKGHSHVYWYRQLPEEGLKFMVYLQKENIIDESGMPKERFSAEFPKEGPSILRIQQVVRGDSAAYFCASSPPRIPAYEQYFGPGTRLTVT.

This clone was found once. V usage is TRBV5-1 and J usage is TRBJ1-1; 7 bases are a match to TRBD1. The CDR3 extends over 15 amino acids. The ends lost 0 bases at V and 4 bases at J; junction bases unmatched: 6. CDR1 and CDR2 from the germline V gene are SGHRS and YFSETQ. In DNA, the CDR3 is TGCGCCAGCAGCTTGGACAGGGGTTGGACCACTGAAGCTTTCTTT. Translation: CASSLDRGWTTEAFF. The variable domain in full, with the rest retrieved from reference TRBV5-1 and TRBJ1-1, is KAGVTQTPRYLIKTRGQQVTLSCSPISGHRSVSWYQQTPGQGLQFLFEYFSETQRNKGNFPGRFSGRQFSNSRSEMNVSTLELGDSALYLCASSLDRGWTTEAFFGQGTRLTVV.

In this sample, this clone turned up a few times. The rearrangement uses TRBV27 and TRBJ1-1; a possible D gene is TRBD1 (5 bases). Germline V gene lookup returns CDR1 MNHEY and CDR2 SMNVEV (reference sequence). V was pared by 7 bases and J by 8 bases, with 17 bases between. There are 13 residues in the CDR3. In DNA form, the CDR3 reads TGTGCCAGCAATAAGTCAGGCCGGGGGGAAGCTTTCTTT. Protein product: CASNKSGRGEAFF.

This rearrangement joins TRBV5-1 to TRBJ2-7; 7 nucleotides line up with TRBD2. Losses at the gene ends were 4 bases for V and 2 bases for J; bases not matched to a gene: 6. CDR1 is SGHRS, CDR2 YFSETQ, per germline. CDR3 length: 14 amino acids. The CDR3 bases are TGCGCCAGCAGCCAAGGGCTAGCGGCCTACGAGCAGTACTTC. Translating it yields CASSQGLAAYEQYF.

CDR3 residues: CATRGDKFSYNEQFF. CDR3 DNA: TGTGCCACCCGAGGTGATAAATTCTCCTACAATGAGCAGTTCTTC. The gene calls are TRBV19 and TRBJ2-1, with D unresolved. The CDR3 spans 15 residues. Looked up from germline, CDR1 is LNHDA and CDR2 is SQIVND (reference sequence). Trimming pared 10 bases from V and 0 bases from J, leaving 16 bases between.

This clone was observed a few times. The CDR3 here is CASSTITWGRGRNYEQYF. The CDR3 DNA follows: TGTGCCAGCAGCACGATCACCTGGGGGAGGGGCCGGAACTACGAGCAGTACTTC. This chain joins TRBV7-2 and TRBJ2-7; 7 bases are a match to TRBD2. Looked up from germline, CDR1 is SGHTA and CDR2 is FQGNSA. There are 18 residues in the CDR3. V trimming: 5 bases; J trimming: 3 bases; junction bases outside the gene matches: 19.

A few counts support this clone. The chain carries TRBV30 and TRBJ1-1, with 7 bases aligning to TRBD1. Losses at the gene ends were 2 bases for V and 3 bases for J; bases not matched to a gene: 6. CDR3 length: 14 residues. Looked up from germline, CDR1 is GTSNPN and CDR2 is SVGIG (reference sequence). CDR3 coding DNA: TGTGCCTGGAGTCTACAGGGGATCTACACTGAAGCTTTCTTT. Protein product: CAWSLQGIYTEAFF. The variable domain in full, with the rest retrieved from reference TRBV30 and TRBJ1-1, is SQTIHQWPATLVQPVGSPLSLECTVEGTSNPNLYWYRQAAGRGLQLLFYSVGIGQISSEVPQNLSASRPQDRQFILSSKKLLLSDSGFYLCAWSLQGIYTEAFFGQGTRLTVV.

V usage is TRBV7-3 and J usage is TRBJ2-7, with D possibly matching TRBD2 (7 bases). Germline CDR1 and CDR2: SGHTA and FQGTGA. This CDR3 comprises 15 residues. Between the trimmed V and J ends, which lost 1 base and 3 bases, there was a span of 13 bases. The DNA of the CDR3 is TGTGCCAGCAGCTTAATTGTGGGAGGGGGCTACGAGCAGTACTTC. Its translation: CASSLIVGGGYEQYF.

The V call is TRBV7-9, the J call TRBJ2-4, with D perhaps TRBD2 (6 bases). CDR1 SEHNR and CDR2 FQNEAQ come from the germline V gene (reference sequence). The CDR3 covers 14 residues. V was trimmed by 9 bases and J by 3 bases, leaving 15 bases between them. CDR3 nucleotides: TGTGCCAGTGAGTTAAGGGGAGGCAAAAACATTCAGTACTTC. It encodes CASELRGGKNIQYF.

The V and J genes are TRBV9 and TRBJ1-3, with 11 bases that match TRBD1. V was pared by 8 bases and J by 3 bases, with 4 bases of the junction left unmatched. This CDR3 has 14 residues. Germline V gives CDR1 SGDLS, CDR2 YYNGEE. The CDR3 nucleotides are TGTGCCAGGCCGGGACAGGGGGATGGAAACACCATATATTTT. Encoded protein: CARPGQGDGNTIYF.